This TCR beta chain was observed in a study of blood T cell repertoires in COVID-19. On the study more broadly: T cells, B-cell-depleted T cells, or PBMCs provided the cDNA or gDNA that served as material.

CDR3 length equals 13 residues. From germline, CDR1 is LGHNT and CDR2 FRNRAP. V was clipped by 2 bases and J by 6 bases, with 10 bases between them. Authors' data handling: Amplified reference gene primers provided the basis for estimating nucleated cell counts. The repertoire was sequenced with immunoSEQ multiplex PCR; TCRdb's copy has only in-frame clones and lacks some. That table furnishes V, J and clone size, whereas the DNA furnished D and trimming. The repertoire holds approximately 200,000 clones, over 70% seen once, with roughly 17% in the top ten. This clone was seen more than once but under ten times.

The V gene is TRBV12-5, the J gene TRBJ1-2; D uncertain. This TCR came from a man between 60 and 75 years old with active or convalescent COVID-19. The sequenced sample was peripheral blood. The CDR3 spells CASGLTGGNGYTF. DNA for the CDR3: TGTGCTAGTGGTTTGACGGGAGGGAATGGCTACACCTTC.